These 26 T cell receptor beta chains originate from one sample sequenced in a study of Graves' ophthalmopathy and Graves' hyperthyroidism. RNA transcripts served as template for amplifying TCR beta CDR3 sequences. The workflow started with a first-round RT-PCR run with HTBI primers and then moved on to a second-round multiplex PCR. TCRdb re-analysed the multiplex PCR reads in MiXCR, keeping a single row per CDR3 protein. The sample holds 900,000 to 1,200,000 distinct CDR3 sequences; 36% are singletons and the top ten take 11%. What was sequenced was peripheral blood or thyroid tissue (not recorded which). The receptors were sampled from an adult man with Graves' hyperthyroidism.

V usage is TRBV27 and J usage is TRBJ2-2; D remains unclear. The CDR3 is made up of 15 amino acids. Trimming pared 6 bases from V and 6 bases from J, leaving 17 bases between. CDR1 and CDR2 from the germline V gene are MNHEY and SMNVEV (reference sequence). In DNA, the CDR3 is TGTGCCAGCAGCTTCCCCGCAGACGCAGCCGGGGAGCTGTTTTTT. Protein sequence: CASSFPADAAGELFF.

This clonotype appeared many times. The chain couples TRBV6-5 to TRBJ2-7, with D maybe TRBD1 (5 bases). Trimming pared 7 bases from V and 2 bases from J, leaving 12 bases between. Per the germline V gene, CDR1 is MNHEY and CDR2 is SVGAGI. The CDR3 consists of 13 residues. The CDR3 spells CASTPGRAYEQYF. The CDR3 DNA reads TGTGCCAGCACGCCAGGGCGTGCCTACGAGCAGTACTTC.

This clonotype was observed a few times. The gene calls are TRBV15 and TRBJ2-7, with 12 bases lining up with TRBD1. J gave up 4 bases and V 8 bases, and 12 bases lay outside the gene matches. Germline V gene data show CDR1 as LNHNV and CDR2 as YYDKDF (reference sequence). CDR3 length equals 16 residues. The DNA for the CDR3 is TGTGCCACCCGACCACCGGGACAGGGGGCGTTTTACGAGCAGTACTTC. This translates into CATRPPGQGAFYEQYF.

The chain couples TRBV7-3 to TRBJ2-7; TRBD1 is a possible D gene (5 bases). V was pared by 5 bases and J by 0 bases, with 14 bases between. The length of the CDR3 is 15 residues. The germline gives CDR1 SGHTA, CDR2 FQGTGA. The CDR3, as DNA: TGTGCCAGCAGCAAATGGGGCAGCTTCTCCTACGAGCAGTACTTC. Encoded protein: CASSKWGSFSYEQYF.

The gene calls are TRBV19 and TRBJ1-5; D not resolved. Germline V gives CDR1 LNHDA, CDR2 SQIVND (reference sequence). This CDR3 spans 19 amino acids. Trimming stripped 2 bases from V and 0 bases from J, with 20 bases between. The CDR3 DNA is TGTGCCAGTAGTATATCGTGGAAAACAGAGCTTTATAGCAATCAGCCCCAGCATTTT. Translation: CASSISWKTELYSNQPQHF.

This clonotype was seen repeatedly, ten times or more. The CDR3, as DNA: TGCAGCGTGTCAAGGGTGGGCCGGGGGGCTTTCTTT. Its protein product is CSVSRVGRGAFF. The rearrangement uses TRBV29-1 and TRBJ1-1; D perhaps matches TRBD1 (5 bases). Trimming removed 6 bases at V and 11 bases at J, with 19 bases between. This CDR3 is 12 amino acids long. Germline assignment: CDR1 SQVTM and CDR2 ANQGSEA.

This clonotype has a count of ten or more. CDR3 in DNA: TGTGCCAGCAGCGTAGAGTTAGCGGGGGGAAGGGAGACCCAGTACTTC. It is translated as CASSVELAGGRETQYF. The V call is TRBV9, the J call TRBJ2-5, with TRBD2 matching 10 bases. J gave up 5 bases and V 0 bases, and 7 bases lay outside the gene matches. Germline V gene lookup returns CDR1 SGDLS and CDR2 YYNGEE. CDR3 length equals 16 residues.

Note on this clonotype: A junction end diverges from the germline sequence, so it may reflect a read error. The chain recombines TRBV6-4 with TRBJ2-6; D gene ambiguous. The CDR3 totals 12 residues. From germline, CDR1 is MRHNA and CDR2 SNTAGT. The CDR3: CASSDGDNVLTF. CDR3 DNA sequence: TGTGCCAGCAGTGACGGGGACAACGTCCTGACTTTC.

This clonotype was detected only once. This rearrangement joins TRBV29-1 to TRBJ1-3, with 9 bases that match TRBD1. Trimming at V came to 3 bases and at J to 0 bases, leaving 3 bases not matched to a gene. The CDR3 sequence is 15 residues long. Germline V gene lookup returns CDR1 SQVTM and CDR2 ANQGSEA. The CDR3 spells CSVDRTGASGNTIYF. The DNA of the CDR3 is TGCAGCGTTGATCGGACAGGGGCCTCTGGAAACACCATATATTTT.

This clonotype has a count of ten or more. The chain has TRBV4-3 and TRBJ1-6; D is possibly TRBD1 (5 bases). The CDR3 loop spans 14 amino acids. Per germline, CDR1 LGHNA and CDR2 YSLEER. V dropped 1 base and J dropped 10 bases, with 11 bases sitting between them. Here the CDR3 reads CASSQVGNRSPLHF. Here the CDR3 DNA reads TGCGCCAGCAGCCAAGTCGGAAACAGGTCACCCCTCCACTTT.

As to this clonotype: Germline is not matched at one junction end, which may reflect a read error. The chain joins TRBV7-9 to TRBJ2-5, with no clear D. Germline CDR1 and CDR2: SEHNR and FQNEAQ (reference sequence). CDR3 length: 12 residues. CDR3 loop: CPSSAWGETQYF. CDR3 coding DNA: TGTCCCAGCAGCGCCTGGGGAGAGACCCAGTACTTC. Variable domain in full (rest from reference TRBV7-9 and TRBJ2-5): DTGVSQNPRHKITKRGQNVTFRCDPISEHNRLYWYRQTLGQGPEFLTYFQNEAQLEKSRLLSDRFSAERPKGSFSTLEIQRTEQGDSAMYLCPSSAWGETQYFGPGTRLLVL.

This chain uses TRBV7-6 with TRBJ2-7; D gene uncertain. The CDR3 sequence is 14 residues long. V was trimmed by 5 bases and J by 3 bases, leaving 14 bases between them. CDR1 is SGHVS and CDR2 is FNYEAQ in the germline V gene. The CDR3 DNA reads as TGTGCCAGCAGCCAAACAACGGTCGACTACGAGCAGTACTTC. Its protein is CASSQTTVDYEQYF.

The gene calls are TRBV2 and TRBJ2-2, with 7 bases that match TRBD1. Trimming cost V 6 bases and J 6 bases; bases outside gene matches: 10. This CDR3 region has 15 residues. Germline V CDR1 and CDR2: SNHLY, FYNNEI. The CDR3 DNA follows: TGTGCCAGCAGCCCCTTTACAGGGGTTTCCGGGGAGCTGTTTTTT. This encodes CASSPFTGVSGELFF.

In regard to this clonotype: An end of the junction differs from the germline gene, which may be a read error. The chain employs TRBV4-1 and TRBJ2-2, with TRBD2 as a possible D gene (7 bases). Germline CDR1 MGHRA, CDR2 YSYEKL. The CDR3 length is 13 residues. The CDR3: CASRGEGTGELFF. CDR3 DNA: TGTGCCAGTAGGGGGGAGGGGACCGGGGAGCTGTTTTTT.

This clonotype was seen only a few times. V usage is TRBV12-3 or TRBV12-4 and J usage is TRBJ1-1, with TRBD1 as a possible D gene (6 bases). This CDR3 contains 14 residues. Trimming removed 5 bases at V and 0 bases at J, with 10 bases between. The CDR3 spells CASSGGALNTEAFF. The CDR3 DNA follows: TGTGCCAGCAGTGGGGGGGCCTTGAACACTGAAGCTTTCTTT.

The chain joins TRBV5-1 to TRBJ1-1, with D perhaps TRBD1 (6 bases). The V end was cut by 4 bases, the J end by 6 bases, with 10 bases between. CDR3 length: 12 amino acids. Germline V lookup: CDR1 SGHRS, CDR2 YFSETQ. Here the CDR3 reads CASSPRTAEAFF. In DNA form, the CDR3 reads TGCGCCAGCAGCCCGAGGACAGCTGAAGCTTTCTTT.

The genes are TRBV7-7 and TRBJ2-5; 7 bases line up with TRBD1. The V gene end was trimmed by 7 bases and the J gene end by 7 bases; junction bases not matched to a gene: 9. Germline CDR1 reads SSHAT; CDR2 reads FNYEAQ (reference sequence). The CDR3 sequence is 13 residues long. The CDR3 loop reads CASIRQGIGTQYF. CDR3 sequence (DNA): TGTGCCAGCATCAGACAGGGAATTGGGACCCAGTACTTC.

This clonotype appeared a few times. The V gene is TRBV7-2, the J gene TRBJ2-7; the match to TRBD1 covers 8 bases. Germline V gene data show CDR1 as SGHTA and CDR2 as FQGNSA. This CDR3 region has 15 residues. V was clipped by 7 bases and J by 0 bases; unmatched bases: 8. The CDR3 coding sequence is TGTGCCAGCAAGGCGGGACAGGCGAGCTCCTACGAGCAGTACTTC. It is translated as CASKAGQASSYEQYF.

The chain uses TRBV19 and TRBJ1-5; no firm D call. The CDR3 extends over 16 amino acids. Germline V gene lookup returns CDR1 LNHDA and CDR2 SQIVND (reference sequence). V shed 7 bases and J shed 0 bases, with 16 bases lying between them. The CDR3 loop is CASTPMARNSNQPQHF. The CDR3 nucleotides read TGTGCCAGTACCCCGATGGCCCGAAATAGCAATCAGCCCCAGCATTTT. The full variable domain, in which reference TRBV19 and TRBJ1-5 provide the parts outside the CDR3, is DGGITQSPKYLFRKEGQNVTLSCEQNLNHDAMYWYRQDPGQGLRLIYYSQIVNDFQKGDIAEGYSVSREKKESFPLTVTSAQKNPTAFYLCASTPMARNSNQPQHFGDGTRLSIL.

This clonotype was recorded at least ten times. V and J are TRBV20-1 and TRBJ2-6; no clear D gene. Germline CDR1 is DFQATT and CDR2 is SNEGSKA (reference sequence). This CDR3 has 16 amino acids. V dropped 0 bases and J dropped 0 bases, with 9 bases sitting between them. CDR3 amino acids: CSARDLIRSGANVLTF. As DNA, the CDR3 is TGCAGTGCTAGAGATCTAATTCGCTCTGGGGCCAACGTCCTGACTTTC.

Comments on this clonotype: Possible read error: a much larger clone is one base away. The gene calls are TRBV29-1 and TRBJ1-3; D remains ambiguous. The CDR3 is made up of 11 amino acids. The V gene's germline CDR1 is SQVTM and CDR2 ANQGSEA. CDR3: CSAWSGNTMYF. CDR3 DNA sequence: TGCAGCGCTTGGTCAGGAAACACCATGTATTTT.

The V gene is TRBV27, the J gene TRBJ2-7; D tentatively reads TRBD1 or TRBD2 (5 bases each). Germline CDR1 MNHEY, CDR2 SMNVEV (reference sequence). V was trimmed by 5 bases and J by 2 bases, leaving 13 bases between them. The CDR3 is made up of 14 amino acids. In DNA form, the CDR3 reads TGTGCCAGCAGTGGGGGACGGGGACCCTACGAGCAGTACTTC. As protein: CASSGGRGPYEQYF.

This clonotype has at least ten counts. V is TRBV5-1 and J is TRBJ1-2, with 7 bases matching TRBD1. This CDR3 has 16 amino acids. After removal of 5 bases from V and 2 bases from J, the junction contained 12 bases not matched to a gene. Germline V gene lookup returns CDR1 SGHRS and CDR2 YFSETQ. CDR3 in amino acids: CASSEFFTGVNYGYTF. CDR3 nucleotide sequence: TGCGCCAGCAGTGAATTTTTTACAGGGGTCAACTATGGCTACACCTTC.

The rearrangement links TRBV29-1 to TRBJ1-5, with TRBD1 as a possible D gene (5 bases). V lost 7 bases and J lost 14, with 18 bases in between. This CDR3 is 11 amino acids long. CDR1 is SQVTM, CDR2 ANQGSEA, per germline. CDR3 in DNA: TGCAGCGCGGGGGGAAGCGGCCACGAGCATTTT. Protein sequence: CSAGGSGHEHF.

Note on this clonotype: An end of the junction differs from the germline gene, which may be a read error. The chain employs TRBV9 and TRBJ2-7; TRBD1 matches 8 bases. The germline V gene encodes CDR1 SGDLS and CDR2 YYNGEE. CDR3 size: 12 residues. The chain's CDR3 is CASSVQGAEEYF. CDR3 DNA: TGTGCCAGCAGCGTACAGGGGGCCGAGGAGTACTTC.

This clonotype occurred once. The chain combines TRBV4-1 with TRBJ2-7; D might be TRBD2 (6 bases). This CDR3 region has 17 residues. Trimming removed 0 bases from V and 2 bases from J, with 17 bases in between. CDR1 and CDR2 from the germline V gene are MGHRA and YSYEKL. CDR3: CASSQDRGRLETYEQYF. CDR3 in DNA: TGCGCCAGCAGCCAAGATAGAGGGCGACTAGAGACCTACGAGCAGTACTTC.